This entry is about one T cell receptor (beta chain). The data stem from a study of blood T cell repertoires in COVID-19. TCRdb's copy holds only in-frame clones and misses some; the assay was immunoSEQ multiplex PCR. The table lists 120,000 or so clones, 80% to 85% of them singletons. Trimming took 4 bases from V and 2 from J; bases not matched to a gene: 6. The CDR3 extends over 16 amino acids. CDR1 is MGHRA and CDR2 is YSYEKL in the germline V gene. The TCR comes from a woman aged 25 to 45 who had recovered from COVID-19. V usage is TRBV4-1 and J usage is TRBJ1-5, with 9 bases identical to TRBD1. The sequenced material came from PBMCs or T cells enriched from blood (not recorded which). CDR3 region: CASSPRDREGNQPQHF. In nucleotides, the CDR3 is TGCGCCAGCAGCCCCCGGGACAGGGAGGGCAATCAGCCCCAGCATTTT.